The next 9 T cell receptor beta chains were all read from a single sample in a study of TIL therapy for anti-PD-1-resistant metastatic lung cancer. Time point specified: pre-treatment sample, taken before nivolumab and TIL therapy. The libraries were made with immunoSEQ v3. Data came from immunoSEQ multiplex PCR; TCRdb stores just in-frame clones and leaves some out. Of 55,000 to 65,000 clones in the sample, 69% were seen once. The sequences come from blood, collected at baseline. Receptors were obtained from a person between 30 and 79 years old with non-small cell lung cancer.

Points on this clone: The same CDR3 also results from other DNA sequences found in this sample. This chain uses TRBV9 with TRBJ2-3; the D is unclear. The CDR3 totals 12 residues. V was clipped by 2 bases and J by 6 bases, with 7 bases between them. Germline assignment: CDR1 SGDLS and CDR2 YYNGEE. CDR3 sequence (DNA): TGTGCCAGCAGCGTGCTTACGGATACGCAGTATTTT. As protein: CASSVLTDTQYF.

The rearrangement uses TRBV27 and TRBJ2-7, with 11 bases fitting TRBD2. V shed 5 bases and J 3 bases; nucleotides not matched to a gene: 6. CDR3 length: 15 amino acids. Germline V gene data show CDR1 as MNHEY and CDR2 as SMNVEV (reference sequence). In DNA form, the CDR3 reads TGTGCCAGCAGTGCTACTAGCGGGAGAGTCTACGAGCAGTACTTC. This sequence encodes CASSATSGRVYEQYF.

This clone was found once. At one boundary the junction diverges from the germline segment, which might be a read error. The CDR3 reads CASRTRLAGAGTDTQYF. DNA for the CDR3: TGCGCCAGCAGGACCAGACTAGCGGGGGCGGGCACAGATACGCAGTATTTT. The chain joins TRBV5-5 to TRBJ2-3; 12 bases map to TRBD2. CDR1 and CDR2 (germline): SGHKS, YYEKEE (reference sequence). The CDR3 contains 17 residues.

This chain joins TRBV6-5 and TRBJ2-3, with D unresolved. CDR1 is MNHEY and CDR2 is SVGAGI in the germline V gene. CDR3 length: 15 amino acids. The V gene lost 4 bases and the J gene lost 2 bases, with 13 bases spanning the gap. As DNA, the CDR3 is TGTGCCAGCAGTTCGTCAGCCTGGGACACAGATACGCAGTATTTT. Protein product: CASSSSAWDTDTQYF.

This sequence joins TRBV5-6 and TRBJ2-5; D not resolved. This CDR3 comprises 12 residues. Germline CDR1 SGHDT, CDR2 YYEEEE. V was shortened by 2 bases and J by 4 bases, with 6 bases between the two germline ends. CDR3 DNA: TGTGCCAGCAGCTTCATCCGAGAGACCCAGTACTTC. This codes for CASSFIRETQYF.

The rearrangement joins TRBV6-5 to TRBJ2-5; 8 bases match TRBD2. This CDR3 has 13 amino acids. Losses at the gene ends were 5 bases for V and 5 bases for J; bases not matched to a gene: 4. Germline assignment: CDR1 MNHEY and CDR2 SVGAGI. The CDR3 DNA reads TGTGCCAGCAGTCTCGGGGGGGCGGAGACCCAGTACTTC. Its protein product is CASSLGGAETQYF.

V is TRBV19 and J is TRBJ2-1; D is perhaps TRBD1 or TRBD2 (6 bases each). Germline-derived CDR1 and CDR2 are LNHDA and SQIVND (reference sequence). V lost 1 base, J lost 5 bases, and 9 bases lay in between. The CDR3 consists of 14 residues. CDR3: CASSIAGANNEQFF. CDR3 sequence (DNA): TGTGCCAGTAGTATAGCGGGGGCTAACAATGAGCAGTTCTTC. Supplemented by reference TRBV19 and TRBJ2-1, the full variable domain reads DGGITQSPKYLFRKEGQNVTLSCEQNLNHDAMYWYRQDPGQGLRLIYYSQIVNDFQKGDIAEGYSVSREKKESFPLTVTSAQKNPTAFYLCASSIAGANNEQFFGPGTRLTVL.

This clone showed up just a few times. This sequence joins TRBV6-1 and TRBJ2-6; D is unresolved. V was shortened by 8 bases and J by 3 bases, with 2 bases between the two germline ends. Germline lookup yields CDR1 MNHNS and CDR2 SASEGT. There are 11 residues in the CDR3. The CDR3 DNA sequence: TGTGCCAGCGGTGGGGCCAACGTCCTGACTTTC. Encoded protein: CASGGANVLTF.

This chain connects TRBV7-6 to TRBJ1-5; D is ambiguous. The germline V gene encodes CDR1 SGHVS and CDR2 FNYEAQ. Trimming removed 2 bases at V and 7 bases at J, with 12 bases between. This CDR3 region has 14 residues. For the CDR3, the DNA is TGTGCCAGCAGCTTATCAACCGGCGGGCAGCCCCAGCATTTT. Protein product: CASSLSTGGQPQHF.